The present T cell receptor (beta chain) was sequenced within a study of Graves' ophthalmopathy and Graves' hyperthyroidism. Across the study: The authors collected peripheral blood at initial diagnosis, before any treatment.

TCR beta CDR3 amplification used RNA transcripts. First-round RT-PCR relied on HTBI primers, and a second-round multiplex PCR came next. Each CDR3 protein gets one entry after TCRdb re-called the multiplex PCR reads with MiXCR. The profile shows about 620,000 distinct CDR3 sequences, 22% of them singletons. This clonotype has a count of ten or more. Aged 18 to 65, the patients with hyperthyroidism had under 2 months' duration and were newly diagnosed. Excluded were patients with other autoimmune diseases, uncontrolled infections, pregnancy or lactation. Germline V gene sequence: CDR1 SQVTM, CDR2 ANQGSEA. V lost 6 bases, J lost 0 bases, and 5 bases stayed unmatched. This CDR3 is built from 13 residues.

The receptor was isolated from a young woman with stable Graves' hyperthyroidism. Some clones in this sample may be carry-over from other donors' samples. The chain couples TRBV29-1 to TRBJ2-7, with 7 bases aligning to TRBD1. Sequencing was carried out using peripheral blood. This CDR3 reads CSVEDRSSYEQYF. Here the CDR3 DNA reads TGCAGCGTAGAGGACAGGAGCTCCTACGAGCAGTACTTC.